The present T cell receptor (beta chain) was sequenced within a study of T-cell memory formation after mild COVID-19 (dated by TCRdb to the early 2020s). At the level of the whole study: TCR sequence clusters from the two donors were largely donor specific. In two donors, T-cell clones that expanded and contracted after mild COVID-19 were tracked by sequencing TCRalpha and TCRbeta repertoires over time. Two young, previously healthy adult volunteers, one female and one male, were included in the cohort. The paper as a whole reports these results and caveats: Balanced CD4/CD8 phenotypes were observed for clones contracting from day 15 to 85, whereas a bias towards CD4+ was observed for a second wave of clones expanding from day 15 to 37. Contracting CD4+ clones were found mainly in CM and EM memory subsets, while CD8+ clones were enriched in EMRA. Whether the second-wave clones peaking on day 37 were SARS-CoV-2 specific was not confirmed. Some responding clones were detected in pre-infection memory, suggesting pre-existing cross-reactive memory T cells joined the SARS-CoV-2 response. The study covered only a couple of mild cases, and larger cohorts including severe cases with pre-infection samples were considered necessary.

Data came from an Illumina NovaSeq 6000. TCRalpha and TCRbeta cDNA libraries were built by 5'RACE with constant-segment primers, adding sample barcodes and unique molecular identifiers. Trizol reagent was used to extract RNA from every sample. Amplification of the libraries took two PCR steps, and the second step added a second sample barcode plus Illumina TruSeq adapters. Sequencing of libraries was performed on an Illumina NovaSeq with 2 x 150 bp paired-end reads. The authors' pipeline ran thus. The reads were demultiplexed and collapsed into UMI-guided consensus sequences using migec v1.2.7. Using mixcr v2.1.11, UMI consensuses were aligned to TRA and TRB V and J templates and then assembled into clonotypes. Expanded or contracted clonotypes were those called significant by both edgeR and NoisET, with noise models trained on biological replicates. For edgeR calls, a false discovery rate-adjusted p below 0.01 and a log2 fold-change threshold of 1 were applied. As an exploratory analysis of dynamics, PCA with hierarchical clustering was applied to max-normalized trajectories of the 1000 most abundant clonotypes. Separately sequenced CD4+ and CD8+ repertoires were used to assign a CD4 or CD8 phenotype to each responding clone. TCRdb redid the processing of the public reads, applying fastp at Q25 and MiXCR, and retained in-frame beta chains. CDR3 protein duplicates are merged, each entry listing the most common genes and DNA. The V and J calls and clone size are TCRdb's, not the authors'. A total of about 360,000 distinct CDR3 sequences appear in this sample, around 14% of them only once. The ten largest clones take up roughly 22% of the sample.

PBMCs were isolated by Ficoll-Paque density gradient centrifugation. CDR1 and CDR2 are drawn from the germline V gene: SGHTA, FQGTGA. Measured from the cysteine to the phenylalanine, the CDR3 is 15 residues long. The retained sequence is limited to the CDR3, 45 bases, with the frame set at the first base. V loses 0 bases of germline sequence and J loses 7 bases, and the interval between the two ends is 12 bases. The sample holds a few counts of this clonotype. Its antigen remains unidentified. Nothing much larger sits one base from this clone, and base qualities are not available. Recombination linked TRBV7-3 to TRBJ2-2; the D gene is perhaps TRBD2, from 6 matching bases. Sequences were obtained from PBMCs or a T cell subset sorted from them (not recorded which). The source is a man aged 18 to 29 who had mild COVID-19 (a few samples of this study predate the infection). The sample titles of this study are shuffled in the database, so cell type and time point are left out; the donor was told from shared clones. The nucleotides are TGTGCCAGCAGCTTAACGGGAATCGGGAGCGGGGAGCTGTTTTTT. Translated, this gives CASSLTGIGSGELFF.